This note documents a single TCR beta chain sequence. This sample was taken from a study of shared clonotypes between healthy human individuals. TCRdb's table, derived via immunoSEQ multiplex PCR, lists solely in-frame clones and lacks some. The sample contains over a million clones, 70% to 80% of which appear only once. The CDR3 covers 14 residues. Germline CDR1 is SGHNT and CDR2 is YYREEE (reference sequence). V lost 1 base and J 5 bases, leaving 9 bases between the germline ends. The source of this sequence is a young man in good health. Some clones in this sample may be carry-over from other donors' samples. V and J are TRBV5-4 and TRBJ2-2, with a weak D call TRBD1 (5 bases). The specimen sequenced was memory CD4+ T cells from PBMCs. The subset was: CD45RA-negative fraction. The CDR3 loop reads CASSLQGRTGELFF. CDR3 nucleotide sequence: TGTGCCAGCAGCTTGCAGGGTAGGACCGGGGAGCTGTTTTTT. The full variable domain, with the rest looked up from reference TRBV5-4 and TRBJ2-2, is ETGVTQSPTHLIKTRGQQVTLRCSSQSGHNTVSWYQQALGQGPQFIFQYYREEENGRGNFPPRFSGLQFPNYSSELNVNALELDDSALYLCASSLQGRTGELFFGEGSRLTVL.